The source of this T cell receptor (beta chain) is a study of cytomegalovirus exposure and HLA in healthy donors. Broader study findings: Clonal expansion was found to be greater in HLA-associated TCR beta chains than in equally common others in a later analysis. The authors later found most CMV-associated TCR beta chains appeared HLA-restricted.

Points on this clone: Its target is not known.

CDR1 and CDR2 (germline): LNHDA, SQIVND (reference sequence). Unmatched junction bases numbered 9, after V lost 3 bases and J lost 6 bases. The CDR3 spans 17 residues. The study ran its PCR with 60 Vbeta and 13 Jbeta primers. The table came from immunoSEQ multiplex PCR; TCRdb's copy has only in-frame clones and leaves some out. Of roughly 250,000 clones in the sample, roughly 86% were seen once. The receptor comes from a woman in her 40s in good health and CMV-seropositive. The material sequenced was PBMCs. The chain uses TRBV19 and TRBJ1-6, with 9 bases identical to TRBD1. This CDR3 reads CASSIGTGLGGNSPLHF. The CDR3 region has the DNA TGTGCCAGTAGTATCGGGACAGGGCTAGGAGGTAATTCACCCCTCCACTTT.